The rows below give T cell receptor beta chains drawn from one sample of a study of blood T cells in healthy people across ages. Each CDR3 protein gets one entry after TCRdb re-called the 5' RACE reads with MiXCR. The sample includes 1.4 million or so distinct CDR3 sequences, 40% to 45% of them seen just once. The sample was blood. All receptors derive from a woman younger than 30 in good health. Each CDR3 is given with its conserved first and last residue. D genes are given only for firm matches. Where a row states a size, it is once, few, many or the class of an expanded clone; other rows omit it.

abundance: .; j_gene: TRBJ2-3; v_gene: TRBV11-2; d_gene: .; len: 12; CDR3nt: TGTGCCAGCAGCCTCCCCCCAAGCCCTCAGTATTTT; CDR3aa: CASSLPPSPQYF
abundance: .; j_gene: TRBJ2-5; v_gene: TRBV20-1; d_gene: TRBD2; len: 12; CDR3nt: TGCAGTGCTCAAGGGCTAGCGGGGGAAAGGTACTTC; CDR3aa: CSAQGLAGERYF
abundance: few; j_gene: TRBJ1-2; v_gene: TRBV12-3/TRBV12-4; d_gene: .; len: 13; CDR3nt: TGTGCCAGCAGTTTGATGAGCACCTATGGCTACACCTTC; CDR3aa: CASSLMSTYGYTF
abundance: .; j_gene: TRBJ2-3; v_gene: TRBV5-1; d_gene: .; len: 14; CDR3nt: TGCGCCAGCAGCTCCCGGGCAGCTATAGATACGCAGTATTTT; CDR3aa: CASSSRAAIDTQYF
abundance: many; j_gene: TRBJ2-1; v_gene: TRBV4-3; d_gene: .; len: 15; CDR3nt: TGCGCCAGCAGCCAAGACACTGGGACCTACAATGAGCAGTTCTTC; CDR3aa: CASSQDTGTYNEQFF
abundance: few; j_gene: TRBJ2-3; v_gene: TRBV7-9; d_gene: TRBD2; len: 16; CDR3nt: TGTGCCAGCAGCTTAGCTCCGCTAGCGGGAGCAGATACGCAGTATTTT; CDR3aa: CASSLAPLAGADTQYF
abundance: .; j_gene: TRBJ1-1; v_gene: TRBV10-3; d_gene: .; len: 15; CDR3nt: TGTGCCATCAGTGAGTCCGCCGGGAGAGGCACTGAAGCTTTCTTT; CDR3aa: CAISESAGRGTEAFF
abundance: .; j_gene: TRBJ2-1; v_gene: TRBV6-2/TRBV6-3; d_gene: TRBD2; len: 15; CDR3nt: TGTGCCAGCACTTCTTCTAGCGGGGTGTGGAATGAGCAGTTCTTC; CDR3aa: CASTSSSGVWNEQFF
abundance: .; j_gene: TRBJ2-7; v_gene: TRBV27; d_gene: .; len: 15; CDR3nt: TGTGCCAGCAGTTTATTGTGGGGCGCCTACAATGAGCAGTACTTC; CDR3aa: CASSLLWGAYNEQYF
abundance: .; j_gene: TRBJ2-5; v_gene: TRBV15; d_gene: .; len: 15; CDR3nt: TGTGCCACCAGCACGATCGGGGATCTGGTTGAGACCCAGTACTTC; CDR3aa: CATSTIGDLVETQYF
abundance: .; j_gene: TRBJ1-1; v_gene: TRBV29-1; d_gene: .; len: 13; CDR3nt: TGCAGCGCTTCCGGACTCATGAACACTGAAGCTTTCTTT; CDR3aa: CSASGLMNTEAFF
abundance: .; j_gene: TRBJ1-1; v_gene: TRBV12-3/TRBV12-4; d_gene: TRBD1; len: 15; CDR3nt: TGTGCCAGCAGGACCCCCGGGACAGGGGCGACTGAAGCTTTCTTT; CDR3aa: CASRTPGTGATEAFF
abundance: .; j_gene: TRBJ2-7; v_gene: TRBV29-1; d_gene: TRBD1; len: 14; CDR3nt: TGCAGCGTTTGGACCGGGACAGGGATTAACGAGCAGTACTTC; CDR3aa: CSVWTGTGINEQYF
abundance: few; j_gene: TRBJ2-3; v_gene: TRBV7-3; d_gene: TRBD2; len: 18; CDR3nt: TGTGCCAGCAGCTTATACGGACTAGCGGTAACTAGCACAGATACGCAGTATTTT; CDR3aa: CASSLYGLAVTSTDTQYF
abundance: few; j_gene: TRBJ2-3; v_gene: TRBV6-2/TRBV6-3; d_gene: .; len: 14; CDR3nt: TGTGCCAGCAGTTTGAACACCATTACAGATACGCAGTATTTT; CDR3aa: CASSLNTITDTQYF
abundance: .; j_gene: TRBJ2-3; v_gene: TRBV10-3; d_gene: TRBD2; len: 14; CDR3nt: TGTGCCATCAGTGCCAGACTAGCGGAGGATACGCAGTATTTT; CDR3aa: CAISARLAEDTQYF
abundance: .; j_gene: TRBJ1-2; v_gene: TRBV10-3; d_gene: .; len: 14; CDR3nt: TGTGCCATCAGGGCCGCAGGGAATGACTATGGCTACACCTTC; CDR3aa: CAIRAAGNDYGYTF
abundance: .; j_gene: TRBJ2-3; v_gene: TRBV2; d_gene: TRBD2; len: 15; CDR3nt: TGTGCCACCACGGGGGTAGCGGGGCCCTCAGATACGCAGTATTTT; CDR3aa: CATTGVAGPSDTQYF
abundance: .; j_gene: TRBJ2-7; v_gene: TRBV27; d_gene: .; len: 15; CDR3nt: TGTGCCAGCCAGTCGTCTAGTCACGGGATCTACGAGCAGTACTTC; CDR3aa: CASQSSSHGIYEQYF
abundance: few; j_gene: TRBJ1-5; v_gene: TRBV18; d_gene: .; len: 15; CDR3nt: TGTGCCAGCTCACCTTCGGCGAGAAGCAATCAGCCCCAGCATTTT; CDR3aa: CASSPSARSNQPQHF
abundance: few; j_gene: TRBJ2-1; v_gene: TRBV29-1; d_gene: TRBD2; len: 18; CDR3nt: TGCAGCGCCCTAGGGGGGACTAGCGGTCGGAGCTCCTACAATGAGCAGTTCTTC; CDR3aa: CSALGGTSGRSSYNEQFF
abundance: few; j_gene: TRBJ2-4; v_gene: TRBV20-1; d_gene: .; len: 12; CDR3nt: TGCAGTGCTAGAGTTCCCTCTGCCATTCAGTACTTC; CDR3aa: CSARVPSAIQYF
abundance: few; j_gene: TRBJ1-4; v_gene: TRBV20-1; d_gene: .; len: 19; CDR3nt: TGCAGTGCTAGAGATGGTAGGAGTGGACCTAGACCAACTAATGAAAAACTGTTTTTT; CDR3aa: CSARDGRSGPRPTNEKLFF
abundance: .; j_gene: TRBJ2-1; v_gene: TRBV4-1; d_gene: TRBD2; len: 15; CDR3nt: TGCGCCAGCAGCCAACCTAGCGGGGTGTTATGTGAGCAGTTCTTC; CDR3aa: CASSQPSGVLCEQFF
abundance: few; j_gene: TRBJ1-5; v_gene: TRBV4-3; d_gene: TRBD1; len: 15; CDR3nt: TGCGCCAGCAGCCCTCGGACAGGGTGGGGGCAGCCCCAGCATTTT; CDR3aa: CASSPRTGWGQPQHF
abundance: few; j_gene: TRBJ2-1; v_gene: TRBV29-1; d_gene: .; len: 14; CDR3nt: TGCAGCGTGGAATTAGGAATCTCCTACAATGAGCAGTTCTTC; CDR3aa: CSVELGISYNEQFF
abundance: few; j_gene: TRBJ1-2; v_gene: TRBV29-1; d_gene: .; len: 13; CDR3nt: TGCAGCGTTGAAGTCCCCGGGACGGGGGGCTACACCTTC; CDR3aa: CSVEVPGTGGYTF
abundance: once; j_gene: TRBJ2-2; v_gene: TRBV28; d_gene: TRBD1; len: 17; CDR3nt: TGTGCCAGCAGGGACGGGACAGGGGGCGTTCGTACCGGGGAGCTGTTTTTT; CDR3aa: CASRDGTGGVRTGELFF
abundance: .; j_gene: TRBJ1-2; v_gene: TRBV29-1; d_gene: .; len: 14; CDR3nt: TGCAGCGTTACTCCGTGCAGGCCGGGTGAGGGTTACACCTTC; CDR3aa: CSVTPCRPGEGYTF
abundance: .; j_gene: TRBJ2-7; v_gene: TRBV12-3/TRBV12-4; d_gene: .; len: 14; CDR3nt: TGTGCCAGCAGCACTCGACGGAGCTCCTACGAGCAGTACTTC; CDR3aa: CASSTRRSSYEQYF
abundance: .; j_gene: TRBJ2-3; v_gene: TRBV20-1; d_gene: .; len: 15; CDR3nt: TGCAGTGCTAGTCCAAACGGGGCAAGCACAGATACGCAGTATTTT; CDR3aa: CSASPNGASTDTQYF
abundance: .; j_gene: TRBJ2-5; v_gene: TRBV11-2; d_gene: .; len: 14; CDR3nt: TGTGCCAGCAGCTCACGACTAGGCCACAATGAGCAGTACTTC; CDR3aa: CASSSRLGHNEQYF
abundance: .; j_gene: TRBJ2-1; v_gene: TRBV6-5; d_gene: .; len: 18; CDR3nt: TGTGCCAGCAGTTACTCGAAAATTTTGCAGGGCTCCTACAATGAGCAGTTCTTC; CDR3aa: CASSYSKILQGSYNEQFF
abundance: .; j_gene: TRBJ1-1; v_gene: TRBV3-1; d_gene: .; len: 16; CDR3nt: TGTGCCAGCAGCCAAGATCCCCGGGTTTGGAAGACTGAAGCTTTCTTT; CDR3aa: CASSQDPRVWKTEAFF
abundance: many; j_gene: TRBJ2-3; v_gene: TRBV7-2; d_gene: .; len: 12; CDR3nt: TGTGCCAGCAGCCTGTATGCAGATACGCAGTATTTT; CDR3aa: CASSLYADTQYF
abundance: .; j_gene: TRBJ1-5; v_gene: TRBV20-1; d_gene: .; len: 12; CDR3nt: TGCAGTGCTAGGACACTAGATCAGCCCCAGCATTTT; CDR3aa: CSARTLDQPQHF
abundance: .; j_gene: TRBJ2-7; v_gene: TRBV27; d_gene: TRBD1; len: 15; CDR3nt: TGTGCCAGCAGAAGGACAGGGGAGCTTTCACCGGAGCAGTACTTC; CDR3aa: CASRRTGELSPEQYF
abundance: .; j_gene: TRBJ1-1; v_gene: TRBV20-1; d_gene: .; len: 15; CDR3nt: TGCAGTGCTAGGGGTGATGGACCGGCGAACACTGAAGCTTTCTTT; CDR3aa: CSARGDGPANTEAFF
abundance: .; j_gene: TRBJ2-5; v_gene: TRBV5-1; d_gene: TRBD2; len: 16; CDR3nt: TGCGCCAGCAGCTTGACGGGGGGAGTGTCCAGGGAGACCCAGTACTTC; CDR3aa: CASSLTGGVSRETQYF
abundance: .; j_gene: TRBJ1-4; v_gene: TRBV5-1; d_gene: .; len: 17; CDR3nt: TGCGCCAGCAGCTTGGCCTCGGTGGCAGGGAGTAATGAAAAACTGTTTTTT; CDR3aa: CASSLASVAGSNEKLFF
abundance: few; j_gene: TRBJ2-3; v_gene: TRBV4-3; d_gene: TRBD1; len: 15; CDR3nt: TGCGCCTCCACGGAAGGGACAGGGACGACAGATACGCAGTATTTT; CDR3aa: CASTEGTGTTDTQYF
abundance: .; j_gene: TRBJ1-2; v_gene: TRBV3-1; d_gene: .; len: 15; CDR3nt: TGTGCCAGCAGCCAAGAGTCACACAGGGCTCGTGGCTACACCTTC; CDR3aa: CASSQESHRARGYTF
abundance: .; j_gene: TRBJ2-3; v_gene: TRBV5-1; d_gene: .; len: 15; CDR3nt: TGCGCCAGCAGCTTGTTGGACAGCCGCACAGATACGCAGTATTTT; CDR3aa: CASSLLDSRTDTQYF
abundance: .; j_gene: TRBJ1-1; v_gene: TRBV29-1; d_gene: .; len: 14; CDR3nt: TGCAGCGTTGAAGGGGGGGGCTTGAACACTGAAGCTTTCTTT; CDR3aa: CSVEGGGLNTEAFF
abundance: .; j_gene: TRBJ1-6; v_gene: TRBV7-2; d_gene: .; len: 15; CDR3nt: TGTGCCAGCAGCTTAGATCGGCCGGAAAATTCACCCCTCCACTTT; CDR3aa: CASSLDRPENSPLHF
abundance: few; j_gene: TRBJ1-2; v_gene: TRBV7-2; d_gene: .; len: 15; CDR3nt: TGTGCCAGCAGCGGAGGACGGAGGATTAACTATGGCTACACCTTC; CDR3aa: CASSGGRRINYGYTF
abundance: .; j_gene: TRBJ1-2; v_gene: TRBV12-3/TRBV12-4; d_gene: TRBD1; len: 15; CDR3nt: TGTGCCAGCAGTTCAAACAGGGGGTCCCTCGGGGGCTACACCTTC; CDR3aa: CASSSNRGSLGGYTF
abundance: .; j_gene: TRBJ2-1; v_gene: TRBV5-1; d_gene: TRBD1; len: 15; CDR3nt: TGCGCCAGCAGCTCCCAGGGGGCGGTAAACAATGAGCAGTTCTTC; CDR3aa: CASSSQGAVNNEQFF
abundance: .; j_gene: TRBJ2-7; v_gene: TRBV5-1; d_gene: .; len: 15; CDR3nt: TGCGCCAGCAGCTTGGACGGGAGTCAGTTCTACGAGCAGTACTTC; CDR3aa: CASSLDGSQFYEQYF
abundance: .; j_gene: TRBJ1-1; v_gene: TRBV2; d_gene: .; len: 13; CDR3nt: TGTGCCAGCAGTGGACTTCGGTCCGCCCAAGCTTTCTTT; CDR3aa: CASSGLRSAQAFF